The clone carrying this TCR beta chain came up many times. The sample originates from a study of T cells after yellow fever vaccination. UMIs were added to TCR cDNA along with a universal primer site when it was made by 5'RACE template switching. One entry per CDR3 protein results from TCRdb running MiXCR on the 5' RACE reads. The sample has around 360,000 distinct CDR3 sequences, roughly 11% seen once. The CDR3 spans 14 residues. Germline V CDR1 and CDR2: DFQATT, SNEGSKA (reference sequence). The junction had 6 bases not matched to a gene; V was cut back by 3 bases and J by 6 bases. The TCR sequence derives from a man younger than 30 who received the YFV17D yellow fever vaccine. This sample comprised PBMCs, obtained on the day of the first yellow fever vaccination. V usage is TRBV20-1 and J usage is TRBJ2-1, with TRBD2 identical over 9 bases. The CDR3: CSARSRGGVNEQFF. The CDR3 bases are TGCAGTGCTAGGTCGCGGGGGGGAGTCAATGAGCAGTTCTTC.